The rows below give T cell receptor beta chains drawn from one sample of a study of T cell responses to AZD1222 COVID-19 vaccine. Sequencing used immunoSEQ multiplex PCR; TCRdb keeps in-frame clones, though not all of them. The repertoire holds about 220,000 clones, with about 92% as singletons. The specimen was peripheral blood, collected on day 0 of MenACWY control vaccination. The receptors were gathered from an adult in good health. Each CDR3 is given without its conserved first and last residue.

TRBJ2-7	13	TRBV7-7	ASSPGQGASYEQY
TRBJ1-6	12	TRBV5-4	ASSLGRMGSPLH
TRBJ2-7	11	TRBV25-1	ASGRGQPYEQY
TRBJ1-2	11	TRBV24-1	ATSDRRQSGYT
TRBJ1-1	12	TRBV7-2	ASSTSGWVPEAF
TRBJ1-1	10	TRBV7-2	ASSLWATEAF
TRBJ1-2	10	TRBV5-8	ASSRTEYGYT
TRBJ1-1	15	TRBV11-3	ASSLDVGSGGATEAF
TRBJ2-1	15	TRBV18	ASSRTSGGGSYNEQF
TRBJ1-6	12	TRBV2	ASSEARTNSPLH
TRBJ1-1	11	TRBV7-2	ASSLWSNTEAF
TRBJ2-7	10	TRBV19	ASSISGNEQY
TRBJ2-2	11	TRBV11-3	ASSFGLAGELF
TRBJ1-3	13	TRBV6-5	ASSPNPGLGNTIY
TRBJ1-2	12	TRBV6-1	ASSEAVGLGGYT
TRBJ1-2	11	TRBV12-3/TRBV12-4	ASSSRQGYGYT
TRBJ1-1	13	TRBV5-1	ASSLGQASTTEAF
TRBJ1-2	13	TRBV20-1	SASVGRGNNYGYT
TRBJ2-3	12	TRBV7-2	ASSLLRGIDTQY
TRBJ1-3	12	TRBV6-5	ASSSGTVGNTIY
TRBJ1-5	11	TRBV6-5	ASMRGTNQPQH
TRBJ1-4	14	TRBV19	ASKSEGGIANEKLF
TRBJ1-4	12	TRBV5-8	ASSTGAPTEKLF
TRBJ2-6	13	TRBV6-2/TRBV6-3	ASSYFSPGANVLT
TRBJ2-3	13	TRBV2	ASSEDFARTNTQY
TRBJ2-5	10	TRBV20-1	SASLRQETQY
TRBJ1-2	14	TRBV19	ATTTTYSGTGFGYT
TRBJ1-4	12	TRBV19	ASRKERNSEKLF
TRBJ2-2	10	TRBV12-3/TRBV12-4	AGTRGTGELF
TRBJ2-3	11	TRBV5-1	ASSFRGADTQY
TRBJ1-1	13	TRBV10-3	AISETGTMNTEAF
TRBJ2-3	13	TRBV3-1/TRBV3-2	ASSPSGVSTDTQY
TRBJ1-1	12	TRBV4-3	ASSQDLAGTGAF
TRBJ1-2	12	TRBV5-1	ASSLASSNYGYT
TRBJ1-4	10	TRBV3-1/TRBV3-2	ASSQVGEKLF
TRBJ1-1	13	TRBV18	ASSPPMGQNTEAF
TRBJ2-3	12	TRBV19	ASSSRVSTDTQY